Only a few counts were recorded for the clone carrying this TCR beta chain. These data belong to a study of blood T cell repertoires in COVID-19. Across the study: Samples of COVID-19 (acute and convalescent) were obtained from the United States, Italy and Spain. PBMCs, B-cell-depleted T cells, or T cells were the source of the cDNA or gDNA that made up the material.

In the original workflow: It was from reference gene primer amplification that nucleated cell counts were estimated. Generated by immunoSEQ multiplex PCR, the TCRdb table keeps only in-frame clones and is missing some. V and J calls and clone size follow that table, whereas D and trimming were derived from the DNA. The data show about 190,000 clones, 80% to 90% seen once. CDR1 is SGHDT and CDR2 is YYEEEE in the germline V gene. This CDR3 contains 13 residues. Trimming removed 5 bases from V and 5 bases from J, with 14 bases in between. Material: peripheral blood. This clonotype originated in a woman in her sixties or seventies with active or convalescent COVID-19. V and J are TRBV5-6 and TRBJ2-7, with D uncertain. DNA for the CDR3: TGTGCCAGCAGTCGCCCCTCTGAGGACGAGCAGTACTTC. This sequence encodes CASSRPSEDEQYF.